These 26 T cell receptor beta chains share one sample of origin, sequenced in a study of blood T cell repertoires in COVID-19. TCRdb keeps only in-frame clones here, not all; method: immunoSEQ multiplex PCR. The sample carries about 200,000 clones, about 76% recorded once. Sequenced sample: peripheral blood. These receptors were collected from a woman aged 40-49 years with COVID-19, enrolled during active disease.

The V gene is TRBV10-3, the J gene TRBJ2-7; a weak D match, TRBD1 (5 bases). This CDR3 is 14 amino acids long. Trimming took off 11 bases at V and 6 bases at J, with 23 bases between the two ends. Germline CDR1 is ENHRY and CDR2 is SYGVKD. The DNA of the CDR3 is TGTGCCTCCCAATGGGGCGGACGGACCGGCGAGCAGTACTTC. Its translation is CASQWGGRTGEQYF.

The rearrangement links TRBV3-1 (or the pseudogene TRBV3-2) to TRBJ2-1, with TRBD2 matching over 10 bases. In germline, CDR1 is LGHDT, CDR2 YNNKEL (reference sequence). CDR3 size: 18 residues. The V gene end was trimmed by 1 base and the J gene end by 0 bases; junction bases not matched to a gene: 6. The CDR3 protein is CASSQGLAGFSSYNEQFF. CDR3 DNA sequence: TGTGCCAGCAGCCAAGGACTAGCGGGCTTTAGCTCCTACAATGAGCAGTTCTTC.

This chain joins TRBV19 and TRBJ2-3, with TRBD2 matching over 8 bases. The germline gives CDR1 LNHDA, CDR2 SQIVND (reference sequence). The V and J ends lost 1 base and 5 bases, in that order; junction bases with no gene match: 11. This CDR3 comprises 17 residues. As DNA, the CDR3 is TGTGCCAGTAGTATAGGGAAGGTTAGCGGGATAGTAGATACGCAGTATTTT. It translates to CASSIGKVSGIVDTQYF.

This clone was counted a single time. The rearrangement links TRBV24-1 to TRBJ1-1, with D possibly TRBD1 on 5 matching bases. Germline V CDR1 and CDR2: KGHDR, SFDVKD. V was cut by 2 bases and J by 3 bases, with 12 bases left in between. CDR3 length equals 15 residues. The CDR3 spells CATSDSAAGYTEAFF. CDR3 coding DNA: TGTGCCACCAGTGATTCCGCGGCAGGGTACACTGAAGCTTTCTTT.

The rearrangement joins TRBV4-1 to TRBJ1-2; D gene ambiguous. With 0 bases removed from V and 8 bases from J, the gap between germline ends came to 13 bases. This CDR3 spans 14 amino acids. Per the germline V gene, CDR1 is MGHRA and CDR2 is YSYEKL. CDR3 sequence (DNA): TGCGCCAGCAGCCAAGAAGTTTATGGCTTAGGCTACACCTTC. It specifies CASSQEVYGLGYTF.

The gene calls are TRBV6-5 and TRBJ2-7; 9 bases align to TRBD1. Germline lookup yields CDR1 MNHEY and CDR2 SVGAGI. J was trimmed by 5 bases and V by 4 bases; bases with no gene match: 12. This CDR3 comprises 16 residues. DNA of the CDR3: TGTGCCAGCAGTTTTAACGGACAGGGGAGTGTCGACGAGCAGTACTTC. Translating it yields CASSFNGQGSVDEQYF.

CDR3 loop: CASSLGLAGKNEQFF. The CDR3, as DNA: TGTGCCAGCAGTTTGGGACTAGCGGGAAAGAATGAGCAGTTCTTC. The chain joins TRBV6-5 to TRBJ2-1, with 13 bases that match TRBD2. V dropped 4 bases and J dropped 7; count of bases not matched to a gene: 4. Germline V gives CDR1 MNHEY, CDR2 SVGAGI. CDR3 size: 15 residues.

The CDR3 sequence is CASSWSATYEQYF. The DNA of the CDR3 is TGTGCCAGCAGTTGGAGCGCTACCTACGAGCAGTACTTC. V is TRBV27 and J is TRBJ2-7; D unclear. The CDR3 is 13 residues long. Germline assignment: CDR1 MNHEY and CDR2 SMNVEV (reference sequence). V was clipped by 4 bases and J by 2 bases, with 9 bases between them.

V gene TRBV27 combines with J gene TRBJ1-2, with a tentative D call TRBD1 (6 bases). Trimming removed 6 bases from V and 2 bases from J, with 10 bases in between. The CDR3 covers 13 residues. In germline, CDR1 is MNHEY, CDR2 SMNVEV (reference sequence). The DNA for the CDR3 is TGTGCCAGCAGCCCAGACAGGAACTATGGCTACACCTTC. Its translation is CASSPDRNYGYTF.

The CDR3 protein is CASSTPGSTYEQYF. CDR3 coding DNA: TGTGCCAGCAGTACCCCAGGGTCCACCTACGAGCAGTACTTC. The V gene is TRBV6-8, the J gene TRBJ2-7; D is possibly TRBD1 (5 bases). The ends were cut back, 5 bases at V and 2 bases at J, with 13 bases in the middle. The germline gives CDR1 MNHGY, CDR2 SAAAGT. The CDR3 loop spans 14 amino acids.

The rearrangement links TRBV30 to TRBJ1-4; D might be TRBD1 (6 bases). Germline loops: CDR1 GTSNPN, CDR2 SVGIG (reference sequence). Trimming stripped 4 bases from V and 3 bases from J, with 15 bases between. The CDR3 extends over 15 amino acids. The CDR3 protein is CAWTTQGGANEKLFF. The CDR3 nucleotides are TGTGCCTGGACCACACAAGGGGGTGCTAATGAAAAACTGTTTTTT.

This sequence joins TRBV19 and TRBJ1-5; D is ambiguous. V was pared by 3 bases and J by 7 bases, with 10 bases between. Germline-derived CDR1 and CDR2 are LNHDA and SQIVND (reference sequence). The CDR3 is 13 residues long. The CDR3 protein is CASSINREQPQHF. In DNA form, the CDR3 reads TGTGCCAGTAGTATTAACCGCGAACAGCCCCAGCATTTT.

This clone was picked up one time. The chain couples TRBV19 to TRBJ1-5; possibly TRBD1 for D (6 bases). This CDR3 region has 17 residues. Trimming took off 4 bases at V and 5 bases at J, with 21 bases between the two ends. Looked up from germline, CDR1 is LNHDA and CDR2 is SQIVND (reference sequence). DNA of the CDR3: TGTGCCAGTAGTAGGACAGCGCGTAGGGTACCCCATCAGCCCCAGCATTTT. It yields the protein CASSRTARRVPHQPQHF.

This clone was seen a single time. The DNA of the CDR3 is TGTGCCAGCAGCCAAGATGGTCGGAGCGGGGATGGCTACACCTTC. This translates into CASSQDGRSGDGYTF. The J gene is TRBJ1-2, the V gene TRBV4-2; D is uncertain. This CDR3 is 15 amino acids long. The V end was cut by 0 bases, the J end by 6 bases, with 14 bases between. Germline V gives CDR1 LGHNA, CDR2 YNFKEQ.

V and J are TRBV4-1 and TRBJ2-3; the D is unclear. CDR3 length: 18 amino acids. Trimming stripped 1 base from V and 0 bases from J, with 17 bases between. The germline V gene encodes CDR1 MGHRA and CDR2 YSYEKL. Written as DNA, the CDR3 is TGCGCCAGCAGCCAAGTCCCCCCCCGGCAGGTTAGCACAGATACGCAGTATTTT. Protein product: CASSQVPPRQVSTDTQYF.

The rearrangement links TRBV5-1 to TRBJ2-3; 8 bases match TRBD1. Per the germline V gene, CDR1 is SGHRS and CDR2 is YFSETQ. The CDR3 contains 16 residues. With 4 bases clipped from V and 10 bases from J, the junction kept 17 bases outside the gene matches. CDR3 sequence (DNA): TGCGCCAGCAGCCTAGAATCTCCCGACAGGGGAGGCGCGCAGTATTTT. Translation: CASSLESPDRGGAQYF.

This chain uses TRBV5-4 with TRBJ2-3; D unclear. V lost 8 bases, J lost 6 bases, and 19 bases lay in between. The CDR3 length is 14 residues. From germline, CDR1 is SGHNT and CDR2 YYREEE (reference sequence). The CDR3 DNA sequence: TGTGCCAGTAGGCAGGAAATTCTTAAGGATACGCAGTATTTT. Translated: CASRQEILKDTQYF.

The V call is TRBV11-2, the J call TRBJ2-7; the match to TRBD2 covers 7 bases. CDR3 length: 14 residues. The germline V gene encodes CDR1 SGHAT and CDR2 FQNNGV. The ends lost 2 bases at V and 7 bases at J; junction bases unmatched: 8. This CDR3 is CASSLWLAEGEQYF. Here the CDR3 DNA reads TGTGCCAGCAGCTTATGGCTAGCGGAGGGGGAGCAGTACTTC.

In its sample, this clone was seen once. V is TRBV3-1 (or the pseudogene TRBV3-2) and J is TRBJ2-6, with D unclear. Between the trimmed V and J ends, which lost 0 bases and 0 bases, there was a span of 6 bases. CDR3 length: 16 residues. Germline CDR1 reads LGHDT; CDR2 reads YNNKEL (reference sequence). CDR3 sequence reads: CASSQDGHSGANVLTF. The CDR3 nucleotides are TGTGCCAGCAGCCAAGACGGTCACTCTGGGGCCAACGTCCTGACTTTC.

This clone has a handful of counts. V gene TRBV5-1 combines with J gene TRBJ2-3, with a weak D call TRBD1 (5 bases). The V and J ends lost 0 bases and 6 bases respectively, with 5 bases between them. CDR1 and CDR2 (germline): SGHRS, YFSETQ. The CDR3 has 12 residues. The CDR3 spells CASSLDRDTQYF. Here the CDR3 DNA reads TGCGCCAGCAGCTTGGACAGGGATACGCAGTATTTT.

The chain employs TRBV11-2 and TRBJ1-4; no clear D gene. The germline V and J ends were trimmed by 0 bases and 8 bases, with 7 bases remaining between them. The CDR3 length is 13 residues. Looked up from germline, CDR1 is SGHAT and CDR2 is FQNNGV. The CDR3 nucleotides read TGTGCCAGCAGCTTAGATTTTAAAGAAAAACTGTTTTTT. Amino acid sequence: CASSLDFKEKLFF.

This rearrangement joins TRBV7-8 to TRBJ2-4; TRBD1 is a possible D gene (6 bases). CDR1 and CDR2 (germline): SGHVS, FQNEAQ. Trimming removed 2 bases at V and 1 base at J, with 21 bases between. The CDR3 runs to 19 residues. CDR3 DNA: TGTGCCAGCAGCTTATTCTGGGAACAGGGAATTTTTGCCAAAAACATTCAGTACTTC. Encoded protein: CASSLFWEQGIFAKNIQYF.

The chain combines TRBV19 with TRBJ1-6, with 9 positions matching TRBD1. The V gene's germline CDR1 is LNHDA and CDR2 SQIVND (reference sequence). This CDR3 is built from 14 residues. With V trimmed by 3 bases and J by 12 bases, 6 bases remained unmatched. In DNA form, the CDR3 reads TGTGCCAGTAGTATCCCCGGGACAGGGAAACCCCTCCACTTT. Amino acids: CASSIPGTGKPLHF.

This clone occurred a few times. The CDR3 is CASSLSETQYF. CDR3 in DNA: TGTGCCAGCAGCTTAAGCGAGACCCAGTACTTC. The chain combines TRBV11-2 with TRBJ2-5; no clear D. Trimming took 2 bases from V and 5 from J, leaving 3 bases between them. Germline V gives CDR1 SGHAT, CDR2 FQNNGV. This CDR3 spans 11 amino acids.

The V call is TRBV6-5, the J call TRBJ2-1; the D gene is possibly TRBD1 (6 bases). V was shortened by 6 bases and J by 2 bases, with 14 bases between the two germline ends. Germline CDR1 MNHEY, CDR2 SVGAGI. This CDR3 has 15 residues. CDR3 sequence (DNA): TGTGCCAGCAGGGCGACAGGAAGCACCTACAATGAGCAGTTCTTC. Translation: CASRATGSTYNEQFF.

The genes are TRBV12-3 or TRBV12-4 and TRBJ2-1; D perhaps matches TRBD2 (6 bases). The CDR3 spans 13 residues. The V gene lost 1 base and the J gene lost 9 bases, with 10 bases spanning the gap. The CDR3 reads CASSLGGVSEQFF. CDR3 DNA: TGTGCCAGCAGTTTAGGGGGGGTGAGTGAGCAGTTCTTC.